Listed below are T cell receptor beta chains from one sample, sequenced in a study of T cell repertoires in cytomegalovirus infection. TCRdb analysed the reads with MiXCR anew, one entry per CDR3 protein. The data hold under 300,000 distinct CDR3 sequences, with around an eighth observed a single time. The sequencing input was PBMCs. The receptors were sampled from a human donor in good health (CMV status not recorded). Some clones in this sample may be carry-over from other donors' samples. CDR3s include the opening cysteine and the closing phenylalanine or tryptophan. D genes are given only for firm matches. The size field is filled for only some rows; it gives once, few, many or a size class.

v_call	j_call	d_call	clone_size	cdr3_aa	cdr3_nt
TRBV28	TRBJ2-6	-	few	CASSSYVRGSGANVLTF	TGTGCCAGCAGTTCCTACGTAAGGGGGTCCGGGGCCAACGTCCTGACTTTC
TRBV2	TRBJ2-5	-	-	CASSDPRQQETQYF	TGTGCCAGCAGTGATCCTCGACAGCAAGAGACCCAGTACTTC
TRBV27	TRBJ1-5	TRBD1	few	CASSERTGQPQHF	TGTGCCAGCAGTGAGAGGACAGGCCAGCCCCAGCATTTT
TRBV29-1	TRBJ2-1	TRBD1	-	CSVRQGNREQFF	TGCAGCGTCCGACAGGGGAATCGAGAGCAGTTCTTC
TRBV3-1	TRBJ1-1	TRBD1	-	CASTPRTGRTEAFF	TGTGCCAGCACCCCCAGGACAGGGAGAACTGAAGCTTTCTTT
TRBV7-2	TRBJ2-7	-	many	CASSSLRGRTYEQYF	TGTGCCAGCAGCTCCCTTAGAGGGCGCACCTACGAGCAGTACTTC
TRBV7-8	TRBJ1-6	-	many	CASSRFTTGREGSPLHF	TGTGCCAGCAGCCGATTTACGACGGGAAGGGAAGGCTCACCCCTCCACTTT
TRBV13	TRBJ2-7	-	few	CASSTQLGGEQYF	TGTGCCAGCAGCACTCAACTGGGGGGAGAGCAGTACTTC
TRBV20-1	TRBJ1-1	-	many	CSARDTGRGTEAFF	TGCAGTGCTAGAGATACAGGGAGAGGAACTGAAGCTTTCTTT
TRBV19	TRBJ1-2	-	many	CASSRGPPGDYGYTF	TGTGCCAGTAGTAGAGGCCCCCCCGGGGACTATGGCTACACCTTC
TRBV19	TRBJ2-1	-	few	CASSKSPGVYNEQFF	TGTGCCAGTAGTAAGAGTCCGGGGGTCTACAATGAGCAGTTCTTC
TRBV14	TRBJ2-1	-	-	CASSLKRGVEQFF	TGTGCCAGCAGCCTTAAGAGGGGAGTTGAGCAGTTCTTC
TRBV10-3	TRBJ1-1	-	-	CAISEVANVEAFF	TGTGCCATCAGTGAGGTGGCTAACGTTGAAGCTTTCTTT
TRBV5-4	TRBJ2-3	TRBD2	many	CASSWGGTDTQYF	TGTGCCAGCAGCTGGGGGGGTACAGATACGCAGTATTTT
TRBV7-9	TRBJ2-1	-	-	CASSRPGVYNEQFF	TGTGCCAGCAGTCGTCCGGGGGTATACAATGAGCAGTTCTTC
TRBV7-2	TRBJ2-3	TRBD2	many	CASSLIRLAGYYTDTQYF	TGTGCCAGCAGCTTAATTCGGCTAGCGGGGTACTACACAGATACGCAGTATTTT
TRBV11-3	TRBJ2-5	TRBD2	-	CASSPRASGDQETQYF	TGTGCCAGCAGCCCCCGAGCTAGCGGGGACCAAGAGACCCAGTACTTC
TRBV4-3	TRBJ1-1	TRBD1	many	CASSHRDRDGTEAFF	TGCGCCAGCAGCCACCGGGACAGGGATGGGACTGAAGCTTTCTTT
TRBV7-2	TRBJ1-5	-	many	CASSLDRYSNQPQHF	TGTGCCAGCAGCTTAGACCGATATAGCAATCAGCCCCAGCATTTT
TRBV12-3/TRBV12-4	TRBJ1-2	-	-	CASSLGGAKGYTF	TGTGCCAGCAGTTTAGGGGGGGCTAAGGGCTACACCTTC
TRBV7-3	TRBJ2-5	TRBD1	many	CASSLTRDRGETQYF	TGTGCCAGCAGCTTAACCAGGGACAGGGGGGAGACCCAGTACTTC
TRBV7-2	TRBJ2-2	TRBD1	many	CASSFGDSARELFF	TGTGCCAGCAGCTTTGGGGACAGTGCTCGGGAGCTGTTTTTT
TRBV28	TRBJ2-3	TRBD1	-	CASVAGGADTQYF	TGTGCCAGCGTGGCAGGGGGAGCAGATACGCAGTATTTT
TRBV7-3	TRBJ2-2	-	few	CASSLSVNTGELFF	TGTGCCAGCAGCTTGTCTGTAAACACCGGGGAGCTGTTTTTT
TRBV6-2/TRBV6-3	TRBJ1-5	TRBD1	-	CASSSHWDRARNQPQHF	TGTGCCAGCAGTTCCCATTGGGACAGGGCTCGCAATCAGCCCCAGCATTTT
TRBV7-6	TRBJ1-3	-	many	CASSPRYGNTIYF	TGTGCCAGCAGCCCACGATACGGAAACACCATATATTTT
TRBV2	TRBJ1-1	-	many	CAAGEGQGAFF	TGTGCCGCAGGAGAGGGCCAGGGAGCTTTCTTT
TRBV7-2	TRBJ1-1	-	many	CASSLFTENTEAFF	TGTGCCAGCAGCTTATTTACAGAGAACACTGAAGCTTTCTTT
TRBV7-9	TRBJ1-2	-	once	CASSLDRMGGYTF	TGTGCCAGCAGCTTAGACAGGATGGGTGGCTACACCTTC
TRBV24-1	TRBJ2-5	-	many	CATSDSATGQETQYF	TGTGCCACCAGTGATTCCGCGACAGGCCAAGAGACCCAGTACTTC
TRBV7-2	TRBJ2-1	-	many	CASSAERNEQFF	TGTGCCAGCAGTGCTGAACGCAATGAGCAGTTCTTC
TRBV7-3	TRBJ2-3	-	-	CASSLTDLNTQYF	TGTGCCAGCAGCTTAACGGATCTCAATACGCAGTATTTT
TRBV6-6	TRBJ2-7	-	few	CASMDTNSPDEQYF	TGTGCCAGTATGGATACTAACTCCCCCGACGAGCAGTACTTC
TRBV18	TRBJ2-7	-	-	CASSEDGVSYEQYF	TGTGCCAGCTCAGAAGACGGGGTGAGCTACGAGCAGTACTTC
TRBV7-3	TRBJ2-3	TRBD1	many	CASSRTGAGDTQYF	TGTGCCAGCAGCCGGACAGGGGCTGGAGATACGCAGTATTTT
TRBV25-1	TRBJ2-5	-	few	CASSEFVGGLETQYF	TGTGCCAGCAGTGAATTCGTTGGGGGGTTGGAGACCCAGTACTTC
TRBV20-1	TRBJ2-3	-	few	CSVPPSGTDTQYF	TGCAGTGTTCCACCGTCTGGCACAGATACGCAGTATTTT
TRBV7-2	TRBJ2-7	-	many	CASSLVGVEQYF	TGTGCCAGCAGCTTAGTGGGAGTCGAGCAGTACTTC
TRBV7-2	TRBJ2-3	TRBD2	many	CASSLGGSGSADTQYF	TGTGCCAGCAGCTTAGGGGGTAGCGGGAGTGCAGATACGCAGTATTTT
TRBV29-1	TRBJ2-2	TRBD1	-	CSGGQRGSGELFF	TGCAGCGGGGGACAGAGGGGCTCCGGGGAGCTGTTTTTT
TRBV7-8	TRBJ1-2	TRBD1	many	CASSPWVIWTGSYGYTF	TGTGCCAGCAGCCCTTGGGTAATTTGGACAGGGAGCTATGGCTACACCTTC
TRBV7-8	TRBJ2-1	TRBD2	many	CASSLGIAGARDEQFF	TGTGCCAGCAGCTTAGGGATAGCGGGAGCTCGGGATGAGCAGTTCTTC
TRBV7-2	TRBJ2-2	-	many	CASSPRAWDGELFF	TGTGCCAGCAGCCCCAGAGCGTGGGACGGGGAGCTGTTTTTT
TRBV25-1	TRBJ2-7	TRBD2	-	CASSTGLATHEQYF	TGTGCCAGCAGTACGGGACTAGCAACCCACGAGCAGTACTTC